A selection of T cell receptor beta chains follows, all from one sample in a study of cytomegalovirus exposure and HLA in healthy donors. Profiled with immunoSEQ multiplex PCR; TCRdb holds only in-frame clones, not every one. Of approximately 140,000 clones in the sample, roughly 77% were seen once. Sequenced: PBMCs. These receptor sequences come from a man between 25 and 39 years old in good health and CMV-seronegative. Each CDR3 is given with its conserved first and last residue. Each record gives: V gene, clone size, D gene, J gene, CDR3 protein, CDR3 DNA. D genes are given only for firm matches. Clone size appears in some rows only: once, few, many, or a class for an expanded clone.

TRBV9,-,TRBD2,TRBJ2-5,CASSVGLASGGRGTQYF,TGTGCCAGCAGCGTAGGGCTAGCTAGCGGGGGCAGGGGGACCCAGTACTTC
TRBV28,-,TRBD2,TRBJ2-5,CASSYNQGTSGSPQETQYF,TGTGCCAGCAGTTATAACCAGGGGACTAGCGGGAGCCCCCAAGAGACCCAGTACTTC
TRBV7-7,-,-,TRBJ2-7,CASSLGGQSSEQYF,TGTGCTAGCAGCTTAGGCGGACAGTCCTCCGAGCAGTACTTC
TRBV7-3,-,TRBD2,TRBJ2-3,CASSPQTPGLATRTDTQYF,TGTGCCAGCAGCCCTCAAACCCCGGGACTAGCTACTCGCACAGATACGCAGTATTTT
TRBV6-5,-,TRBD1,TRBJ2-1,CASSYKGQGLNEQFF,TGTGCCAGCAGTTACAAGGGACAGGGTCTCAATGAGCAGTTCTTC
TRBV7-9,-,-,TRBJ1-1,CSSSSLGLEAFF,TGTTCCAGCAGCTCATTAGGACTAGAAGCTTTCTTT
TRBV29-1,-,-,TRBJ2-3,CSVEVPSRDTQYF,TGCAGCGTTGAAGTCCCCTCGAGGGATACGCAGTATTTT
TRBV11-2,-,-,TRBJ2-1,CASSSGRGRTYNEQFF,TGTGCCAGCAGCTCAGGGCGGGGGCGCACCTACAATGAGCAGTTCTTC
TRBV5-1,-,-,TRBJ1-4,CASSFLFSGEQEKLFF,TGCGCCAGCAGCTTTTTGTTCTCAGGGGAGCAGGAAAAACTGTTTTTT
TRBV5-1,-,-,TRBJ1-1,CASSTPPGGSDTEAFF,TGCGCCAGCAGCACCCCCCCGGGGGGTAGTGACACTGAAGCTTTCTTT
TRBV2,-,TRBD1,TRBJ1-2,CASRGIQGAIYGYTF,TGTGCCAGCAGGGGGATACAGGGGGCGATCTATGGCTACACCTTC
TRBV27,-,-,TRBJ2-1,CASSLVSSYNEQFF,TGTGCCAGCAGTTTGGTGAGCTCCTACAATGAGCAGTTCTTC
TRBV6-1,few,TRBD1,TRBJ2-7,CASRAGQGSYEQYF,TGTGCCAGCAGGGCGGGACAGGGGTCCTACGAGCAGTACTTC
TRBV25-1,-,-,TRBJ1-2,CASSHPSNYGYPF,TGTGCCAGCAGCCACCCCTCGAACTATGGCTACCCCTTC
TRBV6-5,-,-,TRBJ1-1,CASGRSFMNTEAFF,TGTGCCAGCGGCAGGTCCTTCATGAACACTGAAGCTTTCTTT
TRBV27,-,TRBD1,TRBJ1-2,CASSYQTGIGGYTF,TGTGCCAGCAGTTACCAGACAGGGATCGGCGGCTACACCTTC
TRBV19,-,-,TRBJ2-7,CASSIGGLGSYEQYF,TGTGCCAGTAGCATAGGGGGGCTCGGCTCCTACGAGCAGTACTTC
TRBV7-3,-,-,TRBJ2-2,CASSLTGDTGELFF,TGTGCCAGCAGCTTAACAGGGGACACCGGGGAGCTGTTTTTT
TRBV9,-,-,TRBJ1-1,CASSVEQGPPGTEAFF,TGTGCCAGCAGCGTAGAGCAGGGGCCCCCCGGCACTGAAGCTTTCTTT
TRBV30,-,-,TRBJ2-7,CAWSGRGPWSEQYF,TGTGCCTGGAGCGGGCGGGGGCCTTGGAGCGAGCAGTACTTC
TRBV28,-,TRBD1,TRBJ1-5,CASLGPGQGYQPQHF,TGTGCCAGCTTGGGGCCGGGACAGGGGTATCAGCCCCAGCATTTT
TRBV10-2,once,TRBD1,TRBJ1-6,CASSRQGLSSPLHF,TGCGCCAGCAGCCGACAGGGTCTGTCTTCACCCCTCCACTTT
TRBV5-1,-,-,TRBJ2-7,CASSPSSRYEQYF,TGCGCCAGCAGCCCCAGTAGCCGGTACGAGCAGTACTTC
TRBV30,-,TRBD2,TRBJ2-3,CAWSRLAGVITSADTQYF,TGTGCCTGGAGTAGACTAGCGGGAGTCATCACGAGCGCAGATACGCAGTATTTT
TRBV4-1,-,-,TRBJ1-4,CASSTREDEKLFF,TGCGCCAGCAGCACCCGGGAGGATGAAAAACTGTTTTTT
TRBV4-2,medium-sized,TRBD1,TRBJ2-5,CASSQEDEAGGSETQYF,TGTGCCAGCAGCCAAGAAGACGAGGCAGGGGGCAGTGAGACCCAGTACTTC
TRBV2,once,-,TRBJ1-6,CASSEVQGSNSPLHF,TGTGCCAGCAGTGAAGTCCAGGGGTCTAATTCACCCCTCCACTTT
TRBV30,few,-,TRBJ2-1,CAWSGGISYNEQFF,TGTGCCTGGAGTGGCGGGATCTCCTACAATGAGCAGTTCTTC
TRBV18,-,TRBD2,TRBJ2-2,CASSPPGRESGELFF,TGTGCCAGCTCACCACCGGGGCGGGAGTCCGGGGAGCTGTTTTTT
TRBV5-6,-,TRBD1,TRBJ1-5,CASSLAGGQGIQPQHF,TGTGCCAGCAGCTTGGCCGGTGGACAGGGGATTCAGCCCCAGCATTTT
TRBV25-1,-,TRBD1,TRBJ1-3,CASSVPGQRNTIYF,TGTGCCAGCAGTGTTCCGGGACAGCGAAACACCATATATTTT
TRBV6-5,-,TRBD1,TRBJ1-2,CASSKGDRGIYGYTF,TGTGCCAGCAGTAAGGGGGACAGGGGCATCTATGGCTACACCTTC
TRBV28,-,-,TRBJ1-4,CASSFSQIINEKLFF,TGTGCCAGCAGTTTTAGCCAGATCATAAATGAAAAACTGTTTTTT
TRBV6-1,-,-,TRBJ2-2,CASSEYITGNTGELFF,TGTGCCAGCAGTGAATATATAACAGGGAACACCGGGGAGCTGTTTTTT
TRBV28,-,TRBD1,TRBJ1-4,CASTPGGRGEKLFF,TGTGCCAGCACCCCAGGGGGTCGAGGTGAAAAACTGTTTTTT
TRBV10-3,few,TRBD1,TRBJ2-7,CAINRDRAYEQYF,TGTGCCATCAATAGGGACAGGGCCTACGAGCAGTACTTC
TRBV29-1,-,TRBD1,TRBJ1-1,CSTWTGTTEAFF,TGCAGCACCTGGACAGGGACGACTGAAGCTTTCTTT
TRBV27,-,-,TRBJ1-5,CASSRPAGPQHF,TGTGCCAGCAGTCGCCCCGCAGGGCCCCAGCATTTT
TRBV27,-,TRBD1,TRBJ1-1,CASSSQKGWGTAPPNTEAFF,TGTGCCAGCAGTTCTCAGAAAGGCTGGGGGACAGCCCCCCCGAACACTGAAGCTTTCTTT
TRBV6-5,-,TRBD1,TRBJ1-5,CASRNRGVGQPQHF,TGTGCCAGCAGGAACAGGGGGGTGGGCCAGCCCCAGCATTTT
TRBV4-1,-,-,TRBJ1-4,CASSREADRKLFF,TGCGCCAGCAGCCGGGAGGCAGATCGGAAACTGTTTTTT
TRBV6-5,-,TRBD1,TRBJ2-1,CVSSYPGQNYNEQFF,TGTGTCAGCAGTTACCCGGGACAGAATTACAATGAGCAGTTCTTC
TRBV5-1,-,-,TRBJ2-7,CASSLGLAWTYEQYF,TGCGCCAGCAGCTTGGGTCTAGCATGGACCTACGAGCAGTACTTC
TRBV28,few,-,TRBJ2-3,CASNSGTDTQYF,TGTGCCAGCAACTCCGGCACAGATACGCAGTATTTT
TRBV19,-,-,TRBJ2-1,CASSIGGGSYNEQFF,TGTGCCAGTAGTATTGGAGGAGGCTCCTACAATGAGCAGTTCTTC
TRBV9,-,TRBD2,TRBJ2-3,CASTWTSGSTQYF,TGTGCCAGCACCTGGACTAGCGGGAGTACGCAGTATTTT
TRBV19,-,-,TRBJ1-2,CASSTYGLRNYGYTF,TGTGCCAGTAGTACTTACGGACTTCGTAACTATGGCTACACCTTC
TRBV27,few,TRBD1,TRBJ1-1,CASSLLGQENEAFF,TGTGCCAGCAGTTTACTAGGACAGGAAAATGAAGCTTTCTTT
TRBV11-2,once,-,TRBJ2-7,CASSWRPGQTGGYEQYF,TGTGCCAGCAGCTGGCGACCGGGACAAACGGGGGGCTACGAGCAGTACTTC
TRBV5-1,-,TRBD1,TRBJ1-6,CASSLGGQGGNSPLHF,TGCGCCAGCAGCTTGGGGGGACAGGGTGGTAATTCACCCCTCCACTTT
TRBV5-1,-,TRBD1,TRBJ1-1,CASSKGTGVGEAFF,TGCGCCAGCAGCAAAGGGACAGGCGTTGGTGAAGCTTTCTTT
TRBV10-3,-,-,TRBJ2-7,CAIRTESYEQYF,TGTGCCATCAGGACGGAGTCCTACGAGCAGTACTTC
TRBV5-1,few,-,TRBJ1-1,CASTIGRNTEAFF,TGCGCCAGCACCATAGGGAGAAACACTGAAGCTTTCTTT
TRBV25-1,-,TRBD1,TRBJ1-4,CASGQGATNEKLFF,TGTGCCAGCGGGCAGGGGGCAACTAATGAAAAACTGTTTTTT
TRBV11-3,-,TRBD1,TRBJ2-2,CASSPGQRTGELFF,TGTGCCAGCAGCCCGGGACAGAGGACCGGGGAGCTGTTTTTT